This is a list of T cell receptor beta chains from one sample in a study of Graves' ophthalmopathy and Graves' hyperthyroidism. MiXCR was run by TCRdb on the multiplex PCR reads, yielding one entry per CDR3 protein. The sample has over 450,000 distinct CDR3 sequences, 14% seen once. Sample: blood. These receptors came from a woman aged 30 to 39 with Graves' ophthalmopathy. Each CDR3 is given with its conserved first and last residue. The D gene is left open where the match is weak. A clone size is listed for some rows: how often the clone was seen (once, few, many), or a class if it is expanded.

TRBV27	-	-	TRBJ1-1	TGTGCCAGCAGTCAATCTCTGGGGACTGAAGCTTTCTTT	CASSQSLGTEAFF
TRBV6-5	-	-	TRBJ1-1	TGTGCCAGCAGTTATTGGGGGATGGCTGAAGCTTTCTTT	CASSYWGMAEAFF
TRBV7-2	-	many	TRBJ1-1	TGTGCCAGCAGCTTCCGCCCTGGGATGAACACTGAAGCTTTCTTT	CASSFRPGMNTEAFF
TRBV6-5	TRBD2	many	TRBJ2-7	TGTGCCAGCAGTTGGGGACTAGCGGTGCAGTACTTC	CASSWGLAVQYF
TRBV6-1	TRBD1	many	TRBJ2-7	TGTGCCAGCAGTGAAGGACAGGGGGTCCTTCGGGAGCAGTACTTC	CASSEGQGVLREQYF
TRBV30	-	many	TRBJ1-1	TGTGCCTGGAGTATCCCCAGGGTTTCGTCCATGAACACTGAAGCTTTCTTT	CAWSIPRVSSMNTEAFF
TRBV5-1	TRBD1	few	TRBJ1-1	TGCGCCAGCAGCTTTTATGTGACAGGGGGCACGGCTGAAGCTTTCTTT	CASSFYVTGGTAEAFF
TRBV4-2	-	many	TRBJ1-3	TGTGCCAGCAGCCTTTTTCTCTCTGGAAACACCATATATTTT	CASSLFLSGNTIYF
TRBV12-3/TRBV12-4	-	-	TRBJ2-5	TGTGCCAGCAGTTTAGATGCTGGGGTTGAGACCCAGTACTTC	CASSLDAGVETQYF
TRBV6-1	-	-	TRBJ2-7	TGTGCCAGCATCCCACTCCGGGACAAACTCCTCTACGAGCAGTACTTC	CASIPLRDKLLYEQYF
TRBV10-3	TRBD2	few	TRBJ2-2	TGTGCCATCAGTGAGGTTTGGGGACTAGCGGGGAACTACACCGGGGAGCTGTTTTTT	CAISEVWGLAGNYTGELFF
TRBV19	-	many	TRBJ2-2	TGTGCCAGTAGTATAGTTCGGGCGGGCACCGGGGAGCTGTTTTTT	CASSIVRAGTGELFF
TRBV20-1	-	many	TRBJ1-1	TGCAGTGCTAGAAGGTCCGTTCTGGAGGAAGCTTTCTTT	CSARRSVLEEAFF
TRBV30	-	-	TRBJ1-1	TGTGCCTGGAGTGTACAGGCCTCAGGGGCAGCTTTCTTT	CAWSVQASGAAFF
TRBV4-1	TRBD1	many	TRBJ1-2	TGCGCCAGCAGCCAAGATCCCGCTGGGACAGGGGGATATGGCTACACCTTC	CASSQDPAGTGGYGYTF
TRBV20-1	-	many	TRBJ1-5	TGCAGTGCTATTCCTGACAGAAGCAATCAGCCCCAGCATTTT	CSAIPDRSNQPQHF
TRBV12-3/TRBV12-4	-	many	TRBJ1-6	TGTGCCAGCAGTTTTCGTGGGGGCACTTCACCCCTCCACTTT	CASSFRGGTSPLHF
TRBV28	-	many	TRBJ2-7	TGTGCCAGCAGTTTATGGGTCACGGGGACGAGGGTGAGGGAGCAGTACTTC	CASSLWVTGTRVREQYF
TRBV6-1	-	few	TRBJ2-7	TGTGCCAGCAGCAGAGACAGGTCGGCCTACGAGCAGTACTTC	CASSRDRSAYEQYF
TRBV12-3/TRBV12-4	-	once	TRBJ2-5	TGTGCCAGCAGCTTAGGGGGACGTTGGGAGACCCAGTACTTC	CASSLGGRWETQYF
TRBV2	TRBD2	once	TRBJ2-7	TGTGCCAGCAGCTATAGCGGGATAGGGTACGAGCAGTACTTC	CASSYSGIGYEQYF
TRBV25-1	-	many	TRBJ2-5	TGTGCCAGCAGGCTTGGAGGGGCGCAAGAGACCCAGTACTTC	CASRLGGAQETQYF
TRBV11-2	-	-	TRBJ1-1	TGTGCCAGCAGCTCAGGGGAAATGAACACTGAAGCTTTCTTT	CASSSGEMNTEAFF
TRBV20-1	-	many	TRBJ2-7	TGCAGTGCTAGAGATACGGGACTTATCTACGAGCAGTACTTC	CSARDTGLIYEQYF
TRBV28	-	many	TRBJ1-1	TGTGCCAGCAGTTTACCGTGGGGGGTGCTCACTGAAGCTTTCTTT	CASSLPWGVLTEAFF
TRBV19	TRBD2	many	TRBJ2-2	TGTGCCAGTAGTCCTCGGACTAGCGGGAGGCCAGGGTCCGGGGAGCTGTTTTTT	CASSPRTSGRPGSGELFF
TRBV28	TRBD2	many	TRBJ2-5	TGTGCCAGCACCCTAGCGGGCTTATCCCAAGAGACCCAGTACTTC	CASTLAGLSQETQYF
TRBV9	TRBD1	many	TRBJ2-2	TGTGCCAGCAGCCCGACAGGGGAAGGGACCGGGGAGCTGTTTTTT	CASSPTGEGTGELFF
TRBV6-1	-	many	TRBJ1-2	TGTGTCAGCAGAGAGACAACGAACTATGGCTACACCTTC	CVSRETTNYGYTF
TRBV6-1	-	many	TRBJ1-1	TGTGCCAGCAGACCCTGGACAGCCACGGTTGGTGAAGCTTTCTTT	CASRPWTATVGEAFF
TRBV6-1	-	many	TRBJ1-2	TGTGCCAGCAAAAATACTGGGCCCGAGGGAGGCTACACCTTC	CASKNTGPEGGYTF
TRBV9	-	few	TRBJ1-2	TGTGCCAGCAGCGCCACAGTATTAAATAACTATGGCTACACCTTC	CASSATVLNNYGYTF
TRBV28	TRBD2	-	TRBJ2-7	TGTGCCAGTAAAATAGCGGGAGGGCCTTACGAGCAGTACTTC	CASKIAGGPYEQYF
TRBV5-1	-	many	TRBJ1-2	TGCGCCAGCAGCTTGGACAGTTCATCCTATGGCTACACCTTC	CASSLDSSSYGYTF
TRBV24-1	TRBD1	many	TRBJ1-1	TGTGCCACCTCCGGGACAGGGGGAGCGGGGACTGAAGCTTTCTTT	CATSGTGGAGTEAFF
TRBV19	-	-	TRBJ2-2	TGTGCCAGTCGGTGGACTAACTTGGGAGGGGAGCTGTTTTTT	CASRWTNLGGELFF
TRBV27	-	many	TRBJ2-7	TGTGCCAGCGCAAAGGGGACCCCCTACGAGCAGTACTTC	CASAKGTPYEQYF
TRBV6-1	TRBD2	many	TRBJ2-7	TGTGCCAGCAGTGGAACTAGCGGGGTATCCTACGAGCAGTACTTC	CASSGTSGVSYEQYF
TRBV19	-	many	TRBJ1-5	TGTGCCAGTAGTAGCCGTGGGCGGGGAAGCAATCAGCCCCAGCATTTT	CASSSRGRGSNQPQHF
TRBV20-1	-	many	TRBJ1-5	TGCAGTGCTGGACTGAATCAGCCCCAGCATTTT	CSAGLNQPQHF
TRBV10-3	-	many	TRBJ2-7	TGTGCCATCAGTGAGTCCCGCAAGGTCTACGAGCAGTACTTC	CAISESRKVYEQYF
TRBV6-2/TRBV6-3	TRBD1	-	TRBJ1-2	TGTGCCAGCAACCCGATCGGGACAGCATTATATGGCTACACCTTC	CASNPIGTALYGYTF
TRBV12-3/TRBV12-4	-	many	TRBJ1-3	TGTGCCAGCAGTTTACTAGGCGGCCATCTTCCCATATATTTT	CASSLLGGHLPIYF
TRBV11-2	TRBD2	-	TRBJ2-3	TGTGCCAGCAGCTTCCGGGGGAGGGCCTCAGATACGCAGTATTTT	CASSFRGRASDTQYF
TRBV7-3	TRBD1	-	TRBJ2-5	TGTGCCAGCAGCAACGGACAGGAAGAGACCCAGTACTTC	CASSNGQEETQYF
TRBV3-1	TRBD1	many	TRBJ2-7	TGTGCCAGCAGCCAAGAAGGGCAGGGGGCCTACGAGCAGTACTTC	CASSQEGQGAYEQYF
TRBV20-1	-	many	TRBJ1-2	TGCAGTGCTAGAGGAGTTTATGGCTACACCTTC	CSARGVYGYTF
TRBV2	TRBD1	-	TRBJ1-3	TGTGCCAGCAGTGAAGGGGGACAGGTCTCTGGATACACCATATATTTT	CASSEGGQVSGYTIYF